This TCR beta chain originates from a study of multiple sclerosis patients with progressive multifocal leukoencephalopathy. V lost 2 bases, J lost 1 base, and 11 bases lay in between. Germline lookup yields CDR1 SGHAT and CDR2 FQNNGV. This CDR3 has 15 residues. Findings and limits, study-wide: It is unclear whether the findings reflect JC virus infection or general immunocompromise.

About this clone: The antigen remains undetermined.

TCRdb's copy holds only in-frame clones and misses some; the assay was immunoSEQ multiplex PCR. The profile covers roughly 30,000 clones, with more than 75% appearing a single time and 1.1% taken by the ten largest. Time point meaning: before natalizumab initiation. Sequenced: PBMCs. The V gene is TRBV11-2, the J gene TRBJ1-1; maybe TRBD1 (5 bases). The TCR was taken from a human donor with multiple sclerosis. CDR3 residues: CASSLSPGQNTEAFF. As DNA, the CDR3 is TGTGCCAGCAGCTTAAGTCCCGGACAGAACACTGAAGCTTTCTTT.